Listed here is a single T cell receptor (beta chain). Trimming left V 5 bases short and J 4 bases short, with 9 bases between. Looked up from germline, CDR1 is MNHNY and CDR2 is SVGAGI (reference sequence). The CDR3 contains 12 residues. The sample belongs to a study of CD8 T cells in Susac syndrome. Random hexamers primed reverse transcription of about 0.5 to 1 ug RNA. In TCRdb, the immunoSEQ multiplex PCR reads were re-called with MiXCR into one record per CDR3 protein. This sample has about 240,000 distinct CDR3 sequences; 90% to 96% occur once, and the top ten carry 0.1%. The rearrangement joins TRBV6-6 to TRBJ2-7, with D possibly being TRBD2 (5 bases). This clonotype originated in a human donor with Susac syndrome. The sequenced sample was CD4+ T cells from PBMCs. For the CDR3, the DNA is TGTGCCAGCAGTCCCGGGATTTACGAGCAGTACTTC. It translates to CASSPGIYEQYF.